These 32 T cell receptor beta chains were all obtained from the same sample, sequenced in a study of blood T cell repertoires in COVID-19. Here immunoSEQ multiplex PCR was the method, and the copy in TCRdb shows in-frame clones only, minus some. The data show more than 200,000 clones, 65% to 90% seen once. The sample taken for sequencing was PBMCs or T cells enriched from blood (not recorded which). These receptors came from a man aged 35 to 55 who had recovered from COVID-19.

The CDR3 loop is CASSDHRASYGYTF. As DNA, the CDR3 is TGTGCCAGCAGTGATCACAGGGCGTCCTATGGCTACACCTTC. The chain combines TRBV25-1 with TRBJ1-2, with D possibly being TRBD1 (6 bases). Germline V gene data show CDR1 as MGHDK and CDR2 as SYGVNS. The CDR3 has 14 residues. V dropped 3 bases and J dropped 4 bases, with 12 bases sitting between them.

This chain's CDR3 is CASSDAQGPNQPQHF. The CDR3 DNA reads TGTGCCAGCAGTGACGCACAGGGCCCCAATCAGCCCCAGCATTTT. The chain links TRBV6-1 to TRBJ1-5, with D tentatively TRBD1 (6 bases). Germline V gene lookup returns CDR1 MNHNS and CDR2 SASEGT. CDR3 length: 15 residues. V gave up 3 bases and J gave up 3 bases, with 12 bases separating them.

CDR3 coding DNA: TGTGCCAGCAGCTTTTCCTTAGGGACAGCGATTAATGAAAAACTGTTTTTT. Encoded protein: CASSFSLGTAINEKLFF. The chain recombines TRBV5-6 with TRBJ1-4; 7 positions match TRBD1. The CDR3 length is 17 residues. Germline CDR1 SGHDT, CDR2 YYEEEE. With 2 bases clipped from V and 4 bases from J, the junction kept 11 bases outside the gene matches.

Only one count was recorded for this clone. The chain joins TRBV5-4 to TRBJ2-5; D unclear. V was trimmed by 3 bases and J by 7 bases, leaving 7 bases between them. CDR3 size: 11 residues. CDR1 is SGHNT, CDR2 YYREEE, per germline (reference sequence). DNA for the CDR3: TGTGCCAGCAGCTCCTCCGGGACCCAGTACTTC. This gives the protein CASSSSGTQYF.

The chain links TRBV5-1 to TRBJ2-7; 8 nucleotides match TRBD1. The CDR3 loop spans 14 amino acids. Germline V gene sequence: CDR1 SGHRS, CDR2 YFSETQ. With 6 bases clipped from V and 1 base from J, the junction kept 6 bases outside the gene matches. CDR3 sequence reads: CASTRTGNSYEQYF. Written as DNA, the CDR3 is TGCGCCAGCACCCGGACAGGGAATTCCTACGAGCAGTACTTC.

V gene TRBV19 combines with J gene TRBJ1-2; 8 positions match TRBD1. Germline assignment: CDR1 LNHDA and CDR2 SQIVND (reference sequence). Trimming removed 7 bases from V and 7 bases from J; junction bases left unmatched: 5. The CDR3 extends over 12 amino acids. CDR3 loop: CASTGGGGGYTF. In nucleotides, the CDR3 is TGTGCCAGTACAGGGGGCGGTGGTGGCTACACCTTC.

The chain links TRBV29-1 to TRBJ1-5; D is uncertain. Trimming pared 4 bases from V and 4 bases from J, leaving 11 bases between. Germline V gene sequence: CDR1 SQVTM, CDR2 ANQGSEA. The CDR3 is 13 amino acids. The CDR3 is CSVVGQANQPQHF. The CDR3 bases are TGCAGCGTTGTCGGTCAGGCAAATCAGCCCCAGCATTTT.

This chain links TRBV30 with TRBJ2-5, with a tentative D call TRBD2 (5 bases). The germline V gene encodes CDR1 GTSNPN and CDR2 SVGIG (reference sequence). The CDR3 runs to 13 residues. V shed 5 bases and J shed 9 bases, with 19 bases lying between them. Written as DNA, the CDR3 is TGTGCCTGGTCGGGGTTAGTCAATGGGGCCCAGTACTTC. Its protein is CAWSGLVNGAQYF.

The V and J genes are TRBV4-1 and TRBJ2-1; 11 nucleotides match TRBD2. The length of the CDR3 is 17 residues. Germline values: CDR1 MGHRA, CDR2 YSYEKL. V lost 1 base, J lost 0 bases, and 2 bases stayed unmatched. This chain's CDR3 is CASSQGLAGLSYNEQFF. CDR3 in DNA: TGCGCCAGCAGCCAAGGACTAGCGGGACTCTCCTACAATGAGCAGTTCTTC.

The table lists this clone with a count of one. The rearrangement links TRBV7-2 to TRBJ1-6, with TRBD1 matching over 7 bases. The CDR3 spans 15 residues. CDR1 is SGHTA, CDR2 FQGNSA, per germline. Trimming cost V 5 bases and J 10 bases; bases outside gene matches: 11. CDR3 DNA sequence: TGTGCCAGCAGCGCCCGTACAGGGGTGGACTCACCCCTCCACTTT. As protein: CASSARTGVDSPLHF.

CDR3 nucleotide sequence: TGTGCCAGCAGATCACAGGGGGCCACTGAAGCTTTCTTT. Its protein product is CASRSQGATEAFF. The rearrangement joins TRBV12-3 or TRBV12-4 to TRBJ1-1; 9 positions agree with TRBD1. The CDR3 sequence is 13 residues long. V lost 6 bases to trimming and J lost 4 bases; unmatched junction nucleotides: 3.

The chain combines TRBV6-6 with TRBJ1-4; 9 nucleotides align to TRBD1. Germline CDR1 reads MNHNY; CDR2 reads SVGAGI (reference sequence). The CDR3 has 17 amino acids. After removal of 5 bases from V and 4 bases from J, the junction contained 11 bases not matched to a gene. CDR3 in DNA: TGTGCCAGCAGTCGGGTCACTACAGGGGGCCTTAATGAAAAACTGTTTTTT. It specifies CASSRVTTGGLNEKLFF.

This sequence joins TRBV10-2 and TRBJ2-2, with TRBD1 matching 11 bases. Trimming at V came to 3 bases and at J to 9 bases, leaving 3 bases not matched to a gene. Germline CDR1 and CDR2: WSHSY and SAAADI. The CDR3 runs 14 residues. CDR3 in amino acids: CASSEGTGGRELFF. As DNA, the CDR3 is TGCGCCAGCAGTGAAGGGACAGGGGGTCGGGAGCTGTTTTTT.

This clone was seen more than once but under ten times. The chain recombines TRBV28 with TRBJ2-1, with TRBD2 as a possible D gene (6 bases). CDR1 and CDR2 (germline): MDHEN, SYDVKM. This CDR3 contains 17 residues. The ends were cut back, 7 bases at V and 8 bases at J, with 27 bases in the middle. In DNA form, the CDR3 reads TGTGCCAGCAAGAATCCCGGGTTGGTAGCTCGGGGGTATGAGCAGTTCTTC. Translating it yields CASKNPGLVARGYEQFF. Full variable domain (remainder filled in from reference TRBV28 and TRBJ2-1): DVKVTQSSRYLVKRTGEKVFLECVQDMDHENMFWYRQDPGLGLRLIYFSYDVKMKEKGDIPEGYSVSREKKERFSLILESASTNQTSMYLCASKNPGLVARGYEQFFGPGTRLTVL.

The V gene is TRBV4-2, the J gene TRBJ1-6; possible D gene TRBD1, 5 bases. CDR1 LGHNA and CDR2 YNFKEQ come from the germline V gene. The CDR3 covers 15 residues. V was pared by 0 bases and J by 8 bases, with 11 bases between. This CDR3 reads CASSQELDSDSPLHF. Here the CDR3 DNA reads TGTGCCAGCAGCCAAGAGCTCGACAGCGATTCACCCCTCCACTTT.

The rearrangement uses TRBV10-3 and TRBJ2-3; D is perhaps TRBD1 (6 bases). CDR1 and CDR2 from the germline V gene are ENHRY and SYGVKD. The CDR3 runs to 16 residues. The germline V and J ends were trimmed by 7 bases and 3 bases, with 20 bases remaining between them. In DNA, the CDR3 is TGTGCCATCACTAGGACAGATTCCATAGGGACAGATACGCAGTATTTT. Protein sequence: CAITRTDSIGTDTQYF.

This clone was counted between two and nine times. The V call is TRBV5-1, the J call TRBJ1-2; D gene uncertain. CDR1 is SGHRS, CDR2 YFSETQ, per germline. This CDR3 region has 16 residues. V was cut by 5 bases and J by 0 bases, with 17 bases left in between. DNA for the CDR3: TGCGCCAGCAGTCACATCGAACAGCTATCTAACTATGGCTACACCTTC. It specifies CASSHIEQLSNYGYTF.

The rearrangement joins TRBV27 to TRBJ1-1; 12 bases fit TRBD1. This CDR3 has 15 amino acids. CDR1 MNHEY and CDR2 SMNVEV come from the germline V gene (reference sequence). V lost 6 bases, J lost 5 bases, and 7 bases stayed unmatched. The CDR3 is CASRTGQGAYTEAFF. In DNA, the CDR3 is TGTGCCAGCAGAACGGGACAGGGGGCCTATACTGAAGCTTTCTTT.

The V call is TRBV6-4, the J call TRBJ2-2; TRBD2 aligns across 10 bases. V lost 6 bases and J lost 3; bases outside the gene matches: 4. The CDR3 has 15 residues. The germline V gene has CDR1 MRHNA and CDR2 SNTAGT. The CDR3 loop is CASSQLAGYTGELFF. CDR3 DNA: TGTGCCAGCAGCCAACTAGCGGGGTACACCGGGGAGCTGTTTTTT.

The V call is TRBV7-2, the J call TRBJ2-3; 7 nucleotides line up with TRBD2. This CDR3 is built from 15 residues. The germline V gene has CDR1 SGHTA and CDR2 FQGNSA. The junction had 7 bases not matched to a gene; V was cut back by 5 bases and J by 2 bases. The CDR3: CASSTPGLPTDTQYF. In DNA, the CDR3 is TGTGCCAGCAGCACTCCGGGACTACCCACAGATACGCAGTATTTT.

The rearrangement links TRBV30 to TRBJ2-1, with TRBD2 matching 9 bases. This CDR3 spans 13 amino acids. Germline loops: CDR1 GTSNPN, CDR2 SVGIG (reference sequence). The J segment lost 15 bases and the V segment lost 1 base, leaving 10 bases of the junction unmatched. The CDR3 is CAWSGSSGDGWFF. The CDR3 DNA reads as TGTGCCTGGAGTGGCTCTAGCGGGGATGGGTGGTTCTTC.

The chain couples TRBV7-9 to TRBJ1-2; no clear D. The ends were cut back, 5 bases at V and 7 bases at J, with 11 bases in the middle. The germline gives CDR1 SEHNR, CDR2 FQNEAQ (reference sequence). The length of the CDR3 is 12 residues. DNA of the CDR3: TGTGCCAGCAGCCCTCATGAGGTTGGCTACACCTTC. Encoded protein: CASSPHEVGYTF.

The V call is TRBV3-1 (or the pseudogene TRBV3-2), the J call TRBJ2-7; TRBD2 matches 8 bases. V lost 3 bases to trimming and J lost 3 bases; unmatched junction nucleotides: 4. Germline lookup yields CDR1 LGHDT and CDR2 YNNKEL (reference sequence). The CDR3 spans 14 residues. This CDR3 reads CASSQVTSDYEQYF. The CDR3 DNA is TGTGCCAGCAGCCAGGTGACTAGCGACTACGAGCAGTACTTC.

V gene TRBV19 combines with J gene TRBJ1-1; D not resolved. Germline CDR1 is LNHDA and CDR2 is SQIVND (reference sequence). The V gene lost 10 bases and the J gene lost 3 bases, with 9 bases spanning the gap. The CDR3 is made up of 11 amino acids. The CDR3 DNA sequence: TGTGCCACCACTGAGTACACTGAAGCTTTCTTT. Translated, it gives CATTEYTEAFF.

V usage is TRBV11-3 and J usage is TRBJ2-3; D is uncertain. Looked up from germline, CDR1 is SGHNT and CDR2 is YENEEA. The V gene lost 2 bases and the J gene lost 0 bases, with 15 bases spanning the gap. This CDR3 is 17 amino acids long. The CDR3 DNA reads as TGTGCCAGCAGCTTATCCGATAGAAAGCGCAGCACAGATACGCAGTATTTT. Protein: CASSLSDRKRSTDTQYF.

The chain couples TRBV7-2 to TRBJ1-1; TRBD1 is a possible D gene (5 bases). The CDR3 sequence is 14 residues long. CDR1 is SGHTA, CDR2 FQGNSA, per germline. Between the trimmed V and J ends, which lost 2 bases and 0 bases, there was a span of 7 bases. CDR3 in amino acids: CASSLKGMNTEAFF. CDR3 nucleotide sequence: TGTGCCAGCAGCTTAAAGGGGATGAACACTGAAGCTTTCTTT.

The V call is TRBV18, the J call TRBJ1-5, with D maybe TRBD1 (5 bases). CDR3 length: 15 residues. The germline V gene encodes CDR1 KGHSH and CDR2 LQKENI. The V gene lost 2 bases and the J gene lost 4 bases, with 12 bases spanning the gap. The CDR3 reads CASSPTADKNQPQHF. In DNA, the CDR3 is TGTGCCAGCTCACCAACGGCGGACAAGAATCAGCCCCAGCATTTT.

This sequence joins TRBV29-1 and TRBJ1-2; 9 positions match TRBD1. The V segment lost 6 bases and the J segment 4 bases; nucleotides outside the gene matches: 12. The germline V gene encodes CDR1 SQVTM and CDR2 ANQGSEA. The CDR3 totals 15 residues. The CDR3, as DNA: TGCAGCGTCGGGGGACAGGGCTTCTCCTCCTATGGCTACACCTTC. As protein: CSVGGQGFSSYGYTF.

This sequence joins TRBV28 and TRBJ1-5; the match to TRBD1 covers 7 bases. The CDR3 totals 15 residues. The ends lost 6 bases at V and 5 bases at J; junction bases unmatched: 10. CDR1 and CDR2 (germline): MDHEN, SYDVKM. The CDR3 DNA reads as TGTGCCAGCAGCGAAAGGGACAGCTTGTATCAGCCCCAGCATTTT. Translating it yields CASSERDSLYQPQHF. The full variable domain, with the rest looked up from reference TRBV28 and TRBJ1-5, is DVKVTQSSRYLVKRTGEKVFLECVQDMDHENMFWYRQDPGLGLRLIYFSYDVKMKEKGDIPEGYSVSREKKERFSLILESASTNQTSMYLCASSERDSLYQPQHFGDGTRLSIL.

The V and J genes are TRBV27 and TRBJ1-1; no clear D gene. V was cut by 1 base and J by 1 base, with 7 bases left in between. The CDR3 has 14 amino acids. Germline CDR1 is MNHEY and CDR2 is SMNVEV (reference sequence). This CDR3 reads CASSLFGGNTEAFF. The CDR3 nucleotides are TGTGCCAGCAGTTTATTCGGCGGGAACACTGAAGCTTTCTTT.

CDR3: CASMRVTGNTIYF. The CDR3 coding sequence is TGTGCCAGCATGAGGGTCACTGGAAACACCATATATTTT. The V and J genes are TRBV2 and TRBJ1-3; D call uncertain. Germline CDR1 SNHLY, CDR2 FYNNEI. This CDR3 spans 13 amino acids. Trimming took 7 bases from V and 2 from J, leaving 9 bases between them.

The V and J genes are TRBV13 and TRBJ1-2; a possible D gene is TRBD1 (5 bases). CDR1 PRHDT and CDR2 FYEKMQ come from the germline V gene (reference sequence). V gave up 7 bases and J gave up 8 bases, with 14 bases separating them. The CDR3 runs to 12 residues. CDR3 sequence (DNA): TGTGCCAGCACCCAGGGTTTCGGAGGCTACACCTTC. Protein product: CASTQGFGGYTF.